Sequencing of this T cell receptor beta chain was carried out in a study of T cell responses to AZD1222 COVID-19 vaccine. TCRdb's table, derived via immunoSEQ multiplex PCR, lists solely in-frame clones and lacks some. The table records over 150,000 clones, roughly nine tenths of them present only once. In the case of this clone: Its matching antigen is unknown.

Study results and caveats: Seropositivity was recorded at baseline in only 6 or 7 AZD1222 recipients. Across the whole spike, CD4 TCRs peaked at regions 160-218 and 743-854.

The CDR3 is made up of 16 amino acids. The germline CDR1 and CDR2 sequences are SGHDT and YYEEEE. The V gene lost 4 bases and the J gene lost 4 bases, with 19 bases spanning the gap. This specimen was peripheral blood, taken 28 days after the second AZD1222 dose. This receptor was identified in an adult who received the AZD1222 COVID-19 vaccine. The chain carries TRBV5-6 and TRBJ2-3; possibly TRBD2 for D (6 bases). The CDR3 DNA reads TGTGCCAGCAGCGCCGGTGGGGGGAGTGGGGCAGATACGCAGTATTTT. Its protein product is CASSAGGGSGADTQYF.